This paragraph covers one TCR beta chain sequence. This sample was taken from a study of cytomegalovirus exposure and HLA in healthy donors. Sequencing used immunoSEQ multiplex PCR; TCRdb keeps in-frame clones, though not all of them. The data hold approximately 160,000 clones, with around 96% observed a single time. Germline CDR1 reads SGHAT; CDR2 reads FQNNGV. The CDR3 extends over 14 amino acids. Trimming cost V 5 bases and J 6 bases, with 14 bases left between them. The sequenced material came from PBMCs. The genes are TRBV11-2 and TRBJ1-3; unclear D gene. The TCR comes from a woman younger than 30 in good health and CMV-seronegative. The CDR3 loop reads CASSILSPVNTIYF. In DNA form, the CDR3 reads TGTGCCAGCAGCATCTTGAGTCCTGTAAACACCATATATTTT.